The T cell receptor (beta chain) under discussion was sequenced for a study of blood T cells in healthy people across ages. Germline V lookup: CDR1 DFQATT, CDR2 SNEGSKA (reference sequence). The CDR3 spans 16 residues. A sample-barcoded 5' primer and a J-beta primer mix were used in a second PCR of roughly 7 to 12 cycles. With 12 random nucleotides, a template-switch adaptor tagged each individual cDNA molecule. TCRdb re-analysed the 5' RACE reads in MiXCR, keeping a single row per CDR3 protein. The table records 700,000 to 1,000,000 distinct CDR3 sequences, around 45% of them present only once. The sequenced material came from blood. The J gene is TRBJ2-7, the V gene TRBV20-1, with D possibly being TRBD1 or TRBD2 (5 bases each). The J call may be faulty, since TRBJ2-5 better matches the DNA end. The sequence was collected from a man aged 60-69 years in good health. CDR3 DNA sequence: TGCAGTGCTAGAGACACCAGAGGGACGGCCTGGGAGACCCAGTACTTC. As protein: CSARDTRGTAWETQYF.